A selection of T cell receptor beta chains follows, all from one sample in a study of T cells in Graves' hyperthyroidism and ophthalmopathy. Via MiXCR, TCRdb re-called the multiplex PCR reads, giving one row per CDR3 protein. The sample contains a few hundred thousand distinct CDR3 sequences, about half of which appear only once. Sample: peripheral blood or thyroid tissue (not recorded which). The receptors originated from a woman aged 18 to 35 with Graves' hyperthyroidism. The CDR3 runs from the conserved cysteine through the conserved F or W. A D gene is named only where the DNA matches it firmly. The listing skips clone size in some rows; elsewhere it reads once, few, many or a size class.

>TRBJ2-7|TRBV6-1|many|.
TGTGCCAGCAGTGAAGAGGTGCGACTCTACGAGCAGTACTTC
CASSEEVRLYEQYF
>TRBJ2-5|TRBV7-2|.|.
TGTGCCAGCAGCTCCCAACATAGCGGCGGGAAGACCCAGTACTTC
CASSSQHSGGKTQYF
>TRBJ2-7|TRBV7-8|.|.
TGTGCCAGCAACCTAACACCCTACGAGCAGAACTTC
CASNLTPYEQNF
>TRBJ1-2|TRBV20-1|once|TRBD1
TGCAGTGCCTCCGGGACAGGAAAAATGAACTTC
CSASGTGKMNF
>TRBJ2-5|TRBV7-9|.|TRBD2
TGTGCCAGCAACCCTCTGGCTAGCGGGGCACAAGAGACCCAGTACTTC
CASNPLASGAQETQYF
>TRBJ2-7|TRBV20-1|few|TRBD2
TGCAGTGCTAGTGGCGGGGGCTCCTACGAGCAGTACTTC
CSASGGGSYEQYF
>TRBJ1-4|TRBV9|.|.
TGTGCCAGCAGCGTAGCGGGGGGGCAGGGTACTGAAAAACTGTTTTTT
CASSVAGGQGTEKLFF
>TRBJ2-5|TRBV5-1|many|.
TGCGCCAGCAGCGGGGCTAGCGACGCCTTGGAGACCCAGTACTTC
CASSGASDALETQYF
>TRBJ2-1|TRBV7-6|.|.
TGTGCTAGCAGCTTAGGTGTGCCCTTGGGGGCCAATGAGCAGTTCTTC
CASSLGVPLGANEQFF
>TRBJ2-6|TRBV9|.|TRBD1
TGTGCCAGCAACCCCCGGACAGGGTCTTATCGGGCCAACGTCCTGACTTTC
CASNPRTGSYRANVLTF
>TRBJ1-2|TRBV19|many|.
TGTGCCAGTAGTGGACTTCCTAGGAACTATGGCTACACCTTC
CASSGLPRNYGYTF
>TRBJ1-1|TRBV6-5|many|.
TGTGCCAGCAGTCCCCAACGGTCGGGTCTCACTGAAGCTTTCTTT
CASSPQRSGLTEAFF
>TRBJ2-5|TRBV27|many|.
TGTGCCAGCAGTTTATCCCCGTCTAGGGGTGAGACCCAGTACTTC
CASSLSPSRGETQYF